This T cell receptor (beta chain) came from a study of CD8 T cells in Susac syndrome. The sequenced target, TCR beta, came from blood CD8+ and CD4+ T cells. This CDR3 is 15 amino acids long. J gave up 3 bases and V 6 bases, and 8 bases lay outside the gene matches. Germline V CDR1 and CDR2: MNHEY, SVGEGT. RNA in amounts of roughly 0.5 to 1 ug was reverse transcribed with random hexamers. A single record per CDR3 protein comes from TCRdb applying MiXCR to the immunoSEQ multiplex PCR reads. The table lists about 76,000 distinct CDR3 sequences, under 95% of them singletons. V and J are TRBV6-2 or TRBV6-3 and TRBJ1-1, with 9 bases lining up with TRBD1. The sample consisted of CD8+ T cells from PBMCs. The receptor comes from a human donor with Susac syndrome. This CDR3 reads CASRRNRGRDTEAFF. As DNA, the CDR3 is TGTGCCAGCAGGCGGAACAGGGGGCGAGACACTGAAGCTTTCTTT.